The T cell receptor (beta chain) under discussion was sequenced for a study of cytomegalovirus exposure and HLA in healthy donors. Study-level results: For most subjects, TCR beta sequences were reported to predict HLA-A and HLA-B alleles with accuracy.

Vbeta (60) and Jbeta (13) primers were used in the PCR. The table came from immunoSEQ multiplex PCR; TCRdb's copy has only in-frame clones and leaves some out. The data show 90,000 or so clones, around 82% seen once. A word on this clone: Its antigen is not known.

The CDR3 spans 14 residues. Germline V gene lookup returns CDR1 MNHNS and CDR2 SASEGT. The V gene end was trimmed by 8 bases and the J gene end by 1 base; junction bases not matched to a gene: 6. The sample consisted of PBMCs. This receptor was taken from a man aged 25 to 45 in good health and CMV-seropositive. The rearrangement links TRBV6-1 to TRBJ1-1, with TRBD1 matching 8 bases. CDR3 DNA sequence: TGTGCCAGCGGGGACAGGTCTCGGAACACTGAAGCTTTCTTT. Residues: CASGDRSRNTEAFF.